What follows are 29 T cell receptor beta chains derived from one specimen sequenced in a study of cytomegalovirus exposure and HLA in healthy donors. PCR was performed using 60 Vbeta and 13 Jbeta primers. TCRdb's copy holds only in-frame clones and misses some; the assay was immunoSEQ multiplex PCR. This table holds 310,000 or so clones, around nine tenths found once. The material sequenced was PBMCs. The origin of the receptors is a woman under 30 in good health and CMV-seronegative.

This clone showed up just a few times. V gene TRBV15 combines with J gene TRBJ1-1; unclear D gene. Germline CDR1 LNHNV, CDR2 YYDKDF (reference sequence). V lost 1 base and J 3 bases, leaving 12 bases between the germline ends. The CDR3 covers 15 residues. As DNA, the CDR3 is TGTGCCACCAGCAGAGTCCGTGACACCTACACTGAAGCTTTCTTT. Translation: CATSRVRDTYTEAFF.

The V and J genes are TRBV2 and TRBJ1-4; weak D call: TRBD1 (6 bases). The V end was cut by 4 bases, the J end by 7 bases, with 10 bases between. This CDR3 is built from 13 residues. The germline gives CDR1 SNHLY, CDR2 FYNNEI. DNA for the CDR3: TGTGCCAGCAGTGGGGGGACACCTGAAAAACTGTTTTTT. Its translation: CASSGGTPEKLFF.

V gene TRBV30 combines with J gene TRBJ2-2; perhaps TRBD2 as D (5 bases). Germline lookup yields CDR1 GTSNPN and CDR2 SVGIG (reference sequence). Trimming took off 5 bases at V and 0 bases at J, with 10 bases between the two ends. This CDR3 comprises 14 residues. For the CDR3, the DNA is TGTGCCTGGGAGGGCAGCTCGAACACCGGGGAGCTGTTTTTT. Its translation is CAWEGSSNTGELFF.

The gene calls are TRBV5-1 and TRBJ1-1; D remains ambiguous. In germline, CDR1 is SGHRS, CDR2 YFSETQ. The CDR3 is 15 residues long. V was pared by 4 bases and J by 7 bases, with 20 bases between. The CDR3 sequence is CASSTTSWGAGEAFF. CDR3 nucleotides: TGCGCCAGCAGCACAACGAGTTGGGGAGCCGGTGAAGCTTTCTTT.

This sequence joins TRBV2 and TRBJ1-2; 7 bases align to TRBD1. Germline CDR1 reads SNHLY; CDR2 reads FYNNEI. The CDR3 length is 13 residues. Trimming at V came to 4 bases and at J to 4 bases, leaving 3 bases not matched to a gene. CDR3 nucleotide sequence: TGTGCCAGCAGTGGGGACAGCGCCTATGGCTACACCTTC. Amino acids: CASSGDSAYGYTF.

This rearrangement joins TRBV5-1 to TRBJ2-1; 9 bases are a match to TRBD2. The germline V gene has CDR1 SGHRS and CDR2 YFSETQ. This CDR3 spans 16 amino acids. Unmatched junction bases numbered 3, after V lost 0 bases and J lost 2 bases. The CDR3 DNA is TGCGCCAGCAGCTTGGCGAGCGGGGGGCCCTACAATGAGCAGTTCTTC. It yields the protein CASSLASGGPYNEQFF.

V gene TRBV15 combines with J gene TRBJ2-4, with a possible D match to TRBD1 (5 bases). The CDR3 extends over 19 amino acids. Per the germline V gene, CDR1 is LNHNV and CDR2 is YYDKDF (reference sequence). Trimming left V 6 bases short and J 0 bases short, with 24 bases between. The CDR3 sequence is CATSHDNIGVVGAKNIQYF. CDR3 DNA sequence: TGTGCCACCAGTCACGACAACATAGGGGTGGTGGGAGCCAAAAACATTCAGTACTTC.

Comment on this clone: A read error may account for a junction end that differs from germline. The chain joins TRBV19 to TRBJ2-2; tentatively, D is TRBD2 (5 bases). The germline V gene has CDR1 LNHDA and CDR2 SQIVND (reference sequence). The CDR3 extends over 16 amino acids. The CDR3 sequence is CARSINNGVGTGELFF. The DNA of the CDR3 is TGTGCCCGTAGTATCAATAACGGGGTGGGCACCGGGGAGCTGTTTTTT.

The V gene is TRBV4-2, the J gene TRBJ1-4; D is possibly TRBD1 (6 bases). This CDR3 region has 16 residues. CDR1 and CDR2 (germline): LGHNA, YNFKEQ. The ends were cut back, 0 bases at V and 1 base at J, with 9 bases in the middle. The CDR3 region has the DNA TGTGCCAGCAGCCAAGAGGCAGGGGTAACTAATGAAAAACTGTTTTTT. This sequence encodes CASSQEAGVTNEKLFF.

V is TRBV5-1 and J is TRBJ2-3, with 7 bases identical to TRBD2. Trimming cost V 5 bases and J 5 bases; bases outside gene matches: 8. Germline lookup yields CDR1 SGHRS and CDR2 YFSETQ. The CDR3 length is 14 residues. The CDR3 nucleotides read TGCGCCAGCAGTTCCGGGACTACCAGAGATACGCAGTATTTT. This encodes CASSSGTTRDTQYF.

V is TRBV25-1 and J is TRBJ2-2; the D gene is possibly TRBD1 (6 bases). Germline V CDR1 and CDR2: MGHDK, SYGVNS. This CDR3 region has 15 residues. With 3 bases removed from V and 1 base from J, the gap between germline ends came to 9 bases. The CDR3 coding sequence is TGTGCCAGCAGTGACGACAGGAGGAACACCGGGGAGCTGTTTTTT. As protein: CASSDDRRNTGELFF.

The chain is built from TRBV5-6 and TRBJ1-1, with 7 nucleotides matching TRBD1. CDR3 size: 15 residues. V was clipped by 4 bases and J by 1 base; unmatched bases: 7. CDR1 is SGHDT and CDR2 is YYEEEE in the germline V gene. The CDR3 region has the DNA TGTGCCAGCAGCCCCGAGGCAGGGGGGAACACTGAAGCTTTCTTT. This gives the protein CASSPEAGGNTEAFF.

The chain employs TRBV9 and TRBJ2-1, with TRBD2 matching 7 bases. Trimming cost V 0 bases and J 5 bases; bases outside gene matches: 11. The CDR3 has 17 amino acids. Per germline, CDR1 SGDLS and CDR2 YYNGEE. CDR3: CASSVVDVAAGDNEQFF. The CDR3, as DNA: TGTGCCAGCAGCGTAGTTGACGTGGCTGCGGGGGACAATGAGCAGTTCTTC.

The DNA for the CDR3 is TGTGCCAGCACCTTCCAACGGGACACCATATATTTT. This encodes CASTFQRDTIYF. The chain links TRBV7-9 to TRBJ1-3; no definite D call. CDR1 and CDR2 (germline): SEHNR, FQNEAQ (reference sequence). The germline V and J ends were trimmed by 7 bases and 8 bases, with 12 bases remaining between them. The CDR3 contains 12 residues.

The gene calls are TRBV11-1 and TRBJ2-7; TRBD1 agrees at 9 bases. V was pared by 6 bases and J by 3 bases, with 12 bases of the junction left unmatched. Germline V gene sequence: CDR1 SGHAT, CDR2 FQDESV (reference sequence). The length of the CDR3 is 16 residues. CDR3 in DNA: TGTGCCAGCAGTAAAGGGACAGGGACGGGATACTACGAGCAGTACTTC. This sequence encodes CASSKGTGTGYYEQYF.

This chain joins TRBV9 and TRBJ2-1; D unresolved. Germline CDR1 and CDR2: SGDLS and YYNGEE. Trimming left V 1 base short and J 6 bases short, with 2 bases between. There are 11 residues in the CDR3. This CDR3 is CASSVRNEQFF. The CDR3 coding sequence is TGTGCCAGCAGCGTACGCAATGAGCAGTTCTTC.

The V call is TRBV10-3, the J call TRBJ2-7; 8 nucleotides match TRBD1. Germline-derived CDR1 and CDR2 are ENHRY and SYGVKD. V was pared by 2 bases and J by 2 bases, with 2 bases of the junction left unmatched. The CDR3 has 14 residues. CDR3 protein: CAISERDRTYEQYF. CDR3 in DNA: TGTGCCATCAGTGAGAGGGACAGGACCTACGAGCAGTACTTC.

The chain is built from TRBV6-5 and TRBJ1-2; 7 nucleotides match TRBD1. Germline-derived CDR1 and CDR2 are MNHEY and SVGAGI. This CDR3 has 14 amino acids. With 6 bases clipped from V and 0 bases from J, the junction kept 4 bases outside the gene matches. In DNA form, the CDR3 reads TGTGCCAGCAGCTACAGGGGCGCTAACTATGGCTACACCTTC. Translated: CASSYRGANYGYTF.

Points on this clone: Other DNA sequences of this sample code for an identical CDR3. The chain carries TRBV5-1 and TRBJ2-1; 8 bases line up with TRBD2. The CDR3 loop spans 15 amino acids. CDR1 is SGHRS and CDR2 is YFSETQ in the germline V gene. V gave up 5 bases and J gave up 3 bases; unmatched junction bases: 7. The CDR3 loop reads CASSLGAGGYNEQFF. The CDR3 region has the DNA TGCGCCAGCAGTCTGGGGGCGGGGGGCTACAATGAGCAGTTCTTC.

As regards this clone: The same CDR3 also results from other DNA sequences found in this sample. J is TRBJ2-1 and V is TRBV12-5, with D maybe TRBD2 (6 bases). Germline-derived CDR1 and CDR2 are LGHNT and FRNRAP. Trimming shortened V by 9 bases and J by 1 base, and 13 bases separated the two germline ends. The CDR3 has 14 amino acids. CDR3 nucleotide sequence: TGTGCTAGCGGCCTGGGGGGTTCCTACAATGAGCAGTTCTTC. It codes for CASGLGGSYNEQFF.

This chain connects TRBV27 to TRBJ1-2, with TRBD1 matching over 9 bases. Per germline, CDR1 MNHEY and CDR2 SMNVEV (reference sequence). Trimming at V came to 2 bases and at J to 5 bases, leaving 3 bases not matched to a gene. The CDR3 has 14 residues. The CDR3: CASSLRGTGYGYTF. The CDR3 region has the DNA TGTGCCAGCAGTTTACGAGGGACAGGGTATGGCTACACCTTC.

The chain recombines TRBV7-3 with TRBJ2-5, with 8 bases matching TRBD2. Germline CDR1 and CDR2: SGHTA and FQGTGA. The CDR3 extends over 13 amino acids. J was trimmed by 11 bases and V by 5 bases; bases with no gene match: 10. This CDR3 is CASSLSGGREQYF. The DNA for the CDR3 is TGTGCCAGCAGCCTGAGCGGGGGAAGGGAGCAGTACTTC. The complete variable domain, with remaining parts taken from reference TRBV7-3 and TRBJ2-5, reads GAGVSQTPSNKVTEKGKYVELRCDPISGHTALYWYRQSLGQGPEFLIYFQGTGAADDSGLPNDRFFAVRPEGSVSTLKIQRTERGDSAVYLCASSLSGGREQYFGPGTRLLVL.

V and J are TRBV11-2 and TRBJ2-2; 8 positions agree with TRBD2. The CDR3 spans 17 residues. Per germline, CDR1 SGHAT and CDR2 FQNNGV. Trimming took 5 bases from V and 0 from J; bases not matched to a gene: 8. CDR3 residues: CASSPFSRGANTGELFF. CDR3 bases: TGTGCCAGCAGCCCGTTCTCGCGGGGGGCGAACACCGGGGAGCTGTTTTTT.

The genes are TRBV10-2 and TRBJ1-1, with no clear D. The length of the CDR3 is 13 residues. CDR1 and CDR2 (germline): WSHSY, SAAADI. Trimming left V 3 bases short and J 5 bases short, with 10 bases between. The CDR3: CASSEIRKTEAFF. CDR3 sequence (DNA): TGCGCCAGCAGTGAAATCAGGAAGACTGAAGCTTTCTTT.

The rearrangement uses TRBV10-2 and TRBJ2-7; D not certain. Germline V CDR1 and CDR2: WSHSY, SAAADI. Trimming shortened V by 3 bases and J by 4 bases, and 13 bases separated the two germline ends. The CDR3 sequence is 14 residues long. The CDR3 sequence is CASSDQTKPYEQYF. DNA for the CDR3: TGCGCCAGCAGTGACCAGACAAAGCCATACGAGCAGTACTTC.

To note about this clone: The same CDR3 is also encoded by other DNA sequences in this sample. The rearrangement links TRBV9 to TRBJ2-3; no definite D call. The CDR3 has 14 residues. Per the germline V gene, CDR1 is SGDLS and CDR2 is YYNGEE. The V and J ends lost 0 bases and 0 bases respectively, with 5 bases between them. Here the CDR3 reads CASSVGGSTDTQYF. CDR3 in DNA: TGTGCCAGCAGCGTAGGCGGAAGCACAGATACGCAGTATTTT. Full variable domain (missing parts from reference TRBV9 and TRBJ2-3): DSGVTQTPKHLITATGQRVTLRCSPRSGDLSVYWYQQSLDQGLQFLIQYYNGEERAKGNILERFSAQQFPDLHSELNLSSLELGDSALYFCASSVGGSTDTQYFGPGTRLTVL.

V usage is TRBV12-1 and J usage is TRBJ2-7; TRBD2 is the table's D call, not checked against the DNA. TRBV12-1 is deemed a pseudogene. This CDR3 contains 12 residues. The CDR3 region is CASSFARTSGVF. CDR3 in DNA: TGTGCCAGCAGCTTTGCGCGGACTAGCGGGGTCTTC.

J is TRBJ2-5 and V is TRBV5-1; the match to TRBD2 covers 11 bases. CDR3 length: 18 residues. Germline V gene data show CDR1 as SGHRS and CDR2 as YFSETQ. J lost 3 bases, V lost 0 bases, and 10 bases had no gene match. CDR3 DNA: TGCGCCAGCAGCTTGGAGGCTAGCGGGGGGCTACAGGAAGAGACCCAGTACTTC. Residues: CASSLEASGGLQEETQYF.

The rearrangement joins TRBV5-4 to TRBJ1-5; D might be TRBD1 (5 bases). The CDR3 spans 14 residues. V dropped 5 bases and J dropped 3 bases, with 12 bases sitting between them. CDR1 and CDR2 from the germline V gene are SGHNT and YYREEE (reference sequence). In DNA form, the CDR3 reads TGTGCCAGCAGTAAAGGAGGGGTCAATCAGCCCCAGCATTTT. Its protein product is CASSKGGVNQPQHF.